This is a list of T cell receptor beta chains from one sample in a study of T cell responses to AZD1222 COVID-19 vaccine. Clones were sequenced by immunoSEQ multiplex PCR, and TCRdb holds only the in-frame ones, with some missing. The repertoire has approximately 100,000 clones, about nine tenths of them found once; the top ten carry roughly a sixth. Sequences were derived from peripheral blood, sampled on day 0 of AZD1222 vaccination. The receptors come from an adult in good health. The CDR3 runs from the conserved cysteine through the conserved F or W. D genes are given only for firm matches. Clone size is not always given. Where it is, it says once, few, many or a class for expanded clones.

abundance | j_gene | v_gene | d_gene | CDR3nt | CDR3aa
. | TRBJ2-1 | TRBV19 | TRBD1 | TGTGCCAGTAACAGGGAGGGGACAGGGGCCTTCAATGAGCAGTTCTTC | CASNREGTGAFNEQFF
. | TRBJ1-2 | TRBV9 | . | TGTGCCAGCAGCGAATTCGGAGGGGACTACTATGGCTACACCTTC | CASSEFGGDYYGYTF
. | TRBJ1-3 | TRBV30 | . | TGTGCCTGGAGTATACGGGGGGAACCTGGAAACACCATATATTTT | CAWSIRGEPGNTIYF
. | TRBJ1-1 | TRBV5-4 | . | TGTGCCAGCAGCTCCGCCGGTAACACTGAAGCTTTCTTT | CASSSAGNTEAFF
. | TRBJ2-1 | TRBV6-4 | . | TGTGCCAGCAGTGTGAAGGGAGATTCCTACAATGAGCAGTTCTTC | CASSVKGDSYNEQFF
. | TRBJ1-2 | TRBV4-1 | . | TGCGCCAGCAGCCAGGATCAACCGTGGACCTATGGCTACACCTTC | CASSQDQPWTYGYTF
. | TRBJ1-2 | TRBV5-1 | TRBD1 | TGCGCCAGCAGCGCCTTACCTGACAGGGTAGCTAACTATGGCTACACCTTC | CASSALPDRVANYGYTF
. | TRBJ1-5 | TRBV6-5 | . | TGTGCCAGCGAGGGGGGGTGGTTGAGGCAGCCCCAGCATTTT | CASEGGWLRQPQHF
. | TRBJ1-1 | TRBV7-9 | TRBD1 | TGTGCCAGCAGCTTAACAGGGGGCGAAACTGAAGCTTTCTTT | CASSLTGGETEAFF
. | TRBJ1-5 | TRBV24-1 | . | TGTGCCACCAGTGGCGGGCTGGATCAGCCCCAGCATTTT | CATSGGLDQPQHF
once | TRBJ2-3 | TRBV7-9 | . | TGTGCCAGCACCCTTATCACGAGTGGAGATACGCAGTATTTT | CASTLITSGDTQYF
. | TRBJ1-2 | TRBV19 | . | TGTGCCAGTAGTATTCCCGAAAACTATGGCTACACCTTC | CASSIPENYGYTF
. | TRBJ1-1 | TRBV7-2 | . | TGTGCCAGCACCTTCGGCTATAAGAACACTGAAGCTTTCTTT | CASTFGYKNTEAFF
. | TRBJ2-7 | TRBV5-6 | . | TGTGCCAGCAGTCGGCAGGTATCACACGAGCAGTACTTC | CASSRQVSHEQYF